This entry concerns a single T cell receptor (beta chain). This CDR3 is 13 amino acids long. Germline CDR1 and CDR2: SQVTM and ANQGSEA. V gave up 3 bases and J gave up 0 bases, with 6 bases separating them. Profiling relied on immunoSEQ multiplex PCR, and the TCRdb table lists in-frame clones only, not all of them. The repertoire includes about 30,000 clones, around 96% of them detected once, and 0.3% to 0.45% sits in the top ten. Blood CD4+ CD25-low CD127-high conventional T cells supplied the genomic DNA template. This sample is part of a study of regulatory and conventional T cells in RAG deficiency. The same specimen was also included in a second study, on regulatory T cells. That paper states: Primers: 52 TRBV forward and 13 TRBJ reverse.

The sequencing input was CD25- CD4+ T cells sorted from blood. The genes are TRBV29-1 and TRBJ1-5; D is unclear. The receptor was isolated from a human donor in good health. For the CDR3, the DNA is TGCAGCGTTGAGGCGGATAGCAATCAGCCCCAGCATTTT. It yields the protein CSVEADSNQPQHF.